This is a list of T cell receptor beta chains from one sample in a study of cytomegalovirus exposure and HLA in healthy donors. Clones were read by immunoSEQ multiplex PCR, and TCRdb kept only the in-frame ones, dropping some. The data hold about 82,000 clones, with 85% to 95% observed a single time. Material for sequencing was PBMCs. The receptors were sampled from a woman younger than 35 in good health and CMV-seronegative. CDR3s include the opening cysteine and the closing phenylalanine or tryptophan. The order of the fields is J gene, clone size, V gene, D gene, CDR3 protein, CDR3 DNA. A D gene is named only where the DNA matches it firmly. Some rows mark clone size as missing; the rest say once, few, many or name a class of expanded clone.

>TRBJ1-1|.|TRBV5-1|.
CASSLAGGNGEAFF
TGCGCCAGCAGCTTGGCCGGGGGAAACGGTGAAGCTTTCTTT
>TRBJ1-1|.|TRBV29-1|.
CSAREDMNTEAFF
TGCAGCGCGAGGGAAGACATGAACACTGAAGCTTTCTTT
>TRBJ1-3|.|TRBV27|.
CASSLREGGSNTIYF
TGTGCCAGCAGTTTAAGGGAGGGGGGGAGTAACACCATATATTTT
>TRBJ2-3|.|TRBV5-5|.
CASSLQRGDTQYF
TGTGCCAGCAGCCTTCAACGGGGGGATACGCAGTATTTT
>TRBJ2-7|.|TRBV15|.
CATSRDTLDTAQYF
TGTGCCACCAGCAGAGATACACTAGACACGGCGCAGTACTTC
>TRBJ2-5|.|TRBV12-2|.
CASRGIQETQYF
TGTGCAAGTCGCGGCATCCAAGAGACCCAGTACTTC
>TRBJ1-2|.|TRBV9|TRBD1
CASSVARAGGAGGYTF
TGTGCCAGCAGCGTAGCCCGAGCAGGGGGCGCGGGTGGCTACACCTTC
>TRBJ2-3|.|TRBV7-9|TRBD1
CASSRQGSRSTDTQYF
TGTGCCAGCAGCCGACAGGGTTCGAGGTCGACAGATACGCAGTATTTT
>TRBJ2-7|.|TRBV4-1|.
CASSHPVQGTHEQYF
TGCGCCAGCAGCCATCCCGTACAGGGGACTCACGAGCAGTACTTC
>TRBJ2-1|.|TRBV4-2|.
CASSQTPNEQFF
TGTGCCAGCAGCCAAACTCCCAATGAGCAGTTCTTC
>TRBJ1-2|.|TRBV18|TRBD1
CASSPRQGLDGYTF
TGTGCCAGCTCACCCCGACAGGGGTTGGATGGCTACACCTTC
>TRBJ2-7|.|TRBV28|TRBD2
CATNPTPGLASEQYF
TGTGCCACCAACCCCACCCCGGGACTAGCGAGTGAGCAGTACTTC
>TRBJ2-1|.|TRBV9|.
CASSVGAGLSIEQFF
TGTGCCAGCAGCGTAGGGGCAGGGTTAAGTATTGAGCAGTTCTTC
>TRBJ2-2|.|TRBV10-3|TRBD1
CAARGTEQTGELFF
TGTGCCGCCAGGGGGACAGAGCAAACCGGGGAGCTGTTTTTT
>TRBJ1-1|.|TRBV23-1|TRBD1
CASSFTGARRMNTEAFF
TGCGCCAGCAGTTTCACAGGGGCCAGAAGGATGAACACTGAAGCTTTCTTT
>TRBJ2-2|.|TRBV7-9|TRBD2
CASRPGLAGGPYTGELFF
TGTGCCAGCAGACCAGGACTAGCGGGGGGGCCGTACACCGGGGAGCTGTTTTTT
>TRBJ1-4|.|TRBV9|TRBD1
CASNPGQGLGNEKLFF
TGTGCCAGCAACCCCGGACAGGGCTTGGGAAATGAAAAACTGTTTTTT
>TRBJ2-1|.|TRBV10-3|TRBD2
CAISESSKGLAGDNEQFF
TGTGCCATCAGTGAGTCTAGTAAGGGGCTAGCGGGAGACAATGAGCAGTTCTTC
>TRBJ2-7|.|TRBV9|TRBD2
CASSVSGGLDYEQYF
TGTGCCAGCAGCGTTAGTGGCGGACTAGACTACGAGCAGTACTTC
>TRBJ2-2|.|TRBV9|TRBD1
CASSQTGTGVTGELFF
TGTGCCAGCAGCCAGACCGGGACAGGGGTCACCGGGGAGCTGTTTTTT
>TRBJ2-7|.|TRBV19|.
CASSLGLGIYEQYF
TGTGCCAGTAGTCTCGGACTGGGTATCTACGAGCAGTACTTC
>TRBJ2-1|once|TRBV7-2|.
CASSLRGASYNEQFF
TGTGCCAGCAGCCTCCGGGGGGCCTCCTACAATGAGCAGTTCTTC
>TRBJ1-4|.|TRBV6-5|TRBD1
CASTPGDRENEKLFF
TGTGCCAGCACCCCGGGGGACAGAGAAAATGAAAAACTGTTTTTT
>TRBJ2-7|.|TRBV18|TRBD2
CASSDRGLAFYEQYF
TGTGCCAGCTCGGACCGGGGACTAGCGTTCTACGAGCAGTACTTC
>TRBJ2-2|.|TRBV27|TRBD2
CASSFAAGYTGELFF
TGTGCCAGCAGTTTCGCAGCGGGGTACACCGGGGAGCTGTTTTTT
>TRBJ2-1|.|TRBV6-4|TRBD1
CASSGGTGGNEQFF
TGTGCCAGCAGTGGCGGGACAGGGGGCAATGAGCAGTTCTTC
>TRBJ1-2|.|TRBV28|.
CASSLKAGYGYTF
TGTGCCAGCAGTTTAAAAGCGGGCTATGGCTACACCTTC
>TRBJ2-7|.|TRBV9|TRBD1
CASSVRDSEFYEQYF
TGTGCCAGCAGCGTCCGGGACAGTGAATTCTACGAGCAGTACTTC
>TRBJ2-6|.|TRBV28|.
CASTFSTGDSLFSGANVLTF
TGTGCCAGCACCTTCTCCACGGGGGACAGCCTTTTCTCTGGGGCCAACGTCCTGACTTTC
>TRBJ1-1|.|TRBV20-1|.
CSAWAGKGAFF
TGCAGTGCTTGGGCCGGGAAGGGAGCTTTCTTT
>TRBJ1-1|.|TRBV5-1|TRBD1
CASSPGQGLGTEAFF
TGCGCCAGCAGCCCGGGACAGGGCCTGGGCACTGAAGCTTTCTTT
>TRBJ2-7|.|TRBV10-1|.
CASSESTGSSYEQYF
TGCGCCAGCAGTGAGTCCACAGGTTCCTCCTACGAGCAGTACTTC
>TRBJ1-2|.|TRBV4-3|.
CASSQGWQEDNYGYTF
TGCGCCAGCAGCCAAGGATGGCAGGAAGATAACTATGGCTACACCTTC
>TRBJ2-5|.|TRBV7-2|.
CASSLFGGGLAQETQYF
TGTGCCAGCAGCCTTTTTGGGGGGGGCTTAGCCCAAGAGACCCAGTACTTC
>TRBJ2-1|.|TRBV4-1|TRBD1
CASRKPGQGDEQFF
TGCGCCAGCAGAAAACCGGGACAGGGGGATGAGCAGTTCTTC